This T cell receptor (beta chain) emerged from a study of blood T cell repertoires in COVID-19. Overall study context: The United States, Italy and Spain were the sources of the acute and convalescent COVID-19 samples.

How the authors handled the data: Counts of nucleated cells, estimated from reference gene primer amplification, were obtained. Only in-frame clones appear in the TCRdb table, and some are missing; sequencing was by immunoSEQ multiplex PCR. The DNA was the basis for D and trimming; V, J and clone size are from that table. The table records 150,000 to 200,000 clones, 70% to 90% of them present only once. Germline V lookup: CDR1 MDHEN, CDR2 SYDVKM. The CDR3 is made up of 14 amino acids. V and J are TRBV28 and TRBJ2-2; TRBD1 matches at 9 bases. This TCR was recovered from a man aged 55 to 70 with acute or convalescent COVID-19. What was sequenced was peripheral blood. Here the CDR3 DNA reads TGTGCAATCCGGGACAGGGACATCACCGGGGAGCTGTTTTTT. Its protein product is CAIRDRDITGELFF.